Below, 10 T cell receptor beta chains from the same sample are listed, as sequenced in a study of T cells in Graves' hyperthyroidism and ophthalmopathy. TCR beta CDR3 sequences were amplified from RNA transcripts. HTBI primers were used for first-round RT-PCR of the TCR CDR3. Each CDR3 protein gets one entry after TCRdb re-called the multiplex PCR reads with MiXCR. The sample has 450,000 to 650,000 distinct CDR3 sequences, approximately 14% seen once; the top ten hold roughly 7.7%. Sequencing was performed on blood. These receptor sequences come from a woman under 30 with Graves' ophthalmopathy.

This clonotype was detected ten times or more. This chain links TRBV20-1 with TRBJ2-5, with 12 bases identical to TRBD2. The CDR3 spans 14 residues. The germline CDR1 and CDR2 sequences are DFQATT and SNEGSKA (reference sequence). V lost 6 bases and J lost 5; bases outside the gene matches: 7. The CDR3 protein is CSASTSGRVETQYF. In nucleotides, the CDR3 is TGCAGTGCGTCGACTAGCGGGAGAGTGGAGACCCAGTACTTC.

This clonotype was recorded at least ten times. The rearrangement uses TRBV7-9 and TRBJ1-1, with D hard to call. Germline V lookup: CDR1 SEHNR, CDR2 FQNEAQ (reference sequence). The CDR3 loop spans 17 amino acids. The ends were cut back, 2 bases at V and 0 bases at J, with 16 bases in the middle. CDR3 coding DNA: TGTGCCAGCAGCTTATGGGGAGGAGTCCACATGAACACTGAAGCTTTCTTT. Protein product: CASSLWGGVHMNTEAFF.

This clonotype was recorded at least ten times. The CDR3 sequence: CASSYSEQGVGPETQYF. Here the CDR3 DNA reads TGTGCCAGCAGTTACTCCGAACAAGGCGTTGGGCCGGAGACCCAGTACTTC. The chain has TRBV6-2 or TRBV6-3 and TRBJ2-5; D remains ambiguous. Germline V gives CDR1 MNHEY, CDR2 SVGEGT. Trimming stripped 0 bases from V and 5 bases from J, with 19 bases between. The CDR3 is 17 residues long.

At least ten counts were recorded for this clonotype. This rearrangement joins TRBV30 to TRBJ2-7; maybe TRBD1 (6 bases). CDR1 is GTSNPN and CDR2 is SVGIG in the germline V gene (reference sequence). The CDR3 consists of 16 residues. The V and J ends lost 3 bases and 0 bases respectively, with 18 bases between them. The CDR3 nucleotides read TGTGCCTGGAGCCTGCGCGACAGGCTGAGCTCCTACGAGCAGTACTTC. This sequence encodes CAWSLRDRLSSYEQYF.

The gene calls are TRBV29-1 and TRBJ2-4; D gene unclear. The CDR3 has 15 residues. With 6 bases removed from V and 0 bases from J, the gap between germline ends came to 15 bases. Germline CDR1 and CDR2: SQVTM and ANQGSEA. CDR3 nucleotide sequence: TGCAGCGTAGGACGTCCATCACTAGCCAAAAACATTCAGTACTTC. It yields the protein CSVGRPSLAKNIQYF.

This clonotype was recorded many times. V gene TRBV6-1 combines with J gene TRBJ2-7, with 7 bases identical to TRBD1. Germline trimming cut 3 bases from V and 2 bases from J; bases unmatched to any gene: 13. Germline loops: CDR1 MNHNS, CDR2 SASEGT. This CDR3 spans 17 amino acids. The CDR3 here is CASSDRATGENPYEQYF. The CDR3 DNA reads as TGTGCCAGCAGTGACCGAGCCACAGGGGAGAATCCCTACGAGCAGTACTTC.

The V call is TRBV15, the J call TRBJ2-2; 8 positions match TRBD2. CDR3 length: 16 amino acids. The V segment lost 5 bases and the J segment 2 bases; nucleotides outside the gene matches: 7. CDR1 is LNHNV, CDR2 YYDKDF, per germline (reference sequence). The CDR3 DNA follows: TGTGCCACCAGCGCTCGGCGGGAGGCCAACACCGGGGAGCTGTTTTTT. It is translated as CATSARREANTGELFF.

This clonotype came up many times. The V call is TRBV9, the J call TRBJ2-1; D uncertain. The CDR3 has 14 amino acids. CDR1 and CDR2 (germline): SGDLS, YYNGEE. Trimming left V 2 bases short and J 7 bases short, with 13 bases between. CDR3 sequence: CASSVYAEVNEQFF. The CDR3 bases are TGTGCCAGCAGCGTTTATGCGGAAGTGAATGAGCAGTTCTTC.

This clonotype was recorded at least ten times. This rearrangement joins TRBV5-1 to TRBJ1-4; 8 positions agree with TRBD1. V was clipped by 2 bases and J by 5 bases; unmatched bases: 5. The CDR3 contains 15 residues. In germline, CDR1 is SGHRS, CDR2 YFSETQ. CDR3 in DNA: TGCGCCAGCAGCTTAAACAGGGGGACCAATGAAAAACTGTTTTTT. Its protein is CASSLNRGTNEKLFF.

The V and J genes are TRBV20-1 and TRBJ1-5; D is undetermined. With 3 bases removed from V and 0 bases from J, the gap between germline ends came to 18 bases. Germline V gives CDR1 DFQATT, CDR2 SNEGSKA (reference sequence). This CDR3 contains 17 residues. The CDR3 here is CSASTSKPAYSNQPQHF. CDR3 nucleotide sequence: TGCAGTGCTAGCACCAGCAAACCTGCCTATAGCAATCAGCCCCAGCATTTT.